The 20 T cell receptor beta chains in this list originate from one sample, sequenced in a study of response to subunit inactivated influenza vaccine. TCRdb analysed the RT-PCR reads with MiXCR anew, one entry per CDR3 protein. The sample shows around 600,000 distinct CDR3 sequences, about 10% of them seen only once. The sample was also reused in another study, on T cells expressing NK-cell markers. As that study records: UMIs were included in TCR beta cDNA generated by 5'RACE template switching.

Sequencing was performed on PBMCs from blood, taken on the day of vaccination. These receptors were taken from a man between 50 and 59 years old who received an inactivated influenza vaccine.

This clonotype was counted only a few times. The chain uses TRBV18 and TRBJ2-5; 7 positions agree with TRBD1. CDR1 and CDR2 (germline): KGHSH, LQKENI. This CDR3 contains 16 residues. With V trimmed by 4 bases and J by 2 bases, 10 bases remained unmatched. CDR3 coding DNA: TGTGCCAGCTCACTTGTATCGGGACAGAGACAAGAGACCCAGTACTTC. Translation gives CASSLVSGQRQETQYF.

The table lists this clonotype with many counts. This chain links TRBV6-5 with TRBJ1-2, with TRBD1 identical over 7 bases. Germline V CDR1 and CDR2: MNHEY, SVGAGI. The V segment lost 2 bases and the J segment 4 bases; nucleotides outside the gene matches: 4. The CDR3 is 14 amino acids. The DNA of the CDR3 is TGTGCCAGCAGTTACAGACAGGGTGGCTATGGCTACACCTTC. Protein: CASSYRQGGYGYTF.

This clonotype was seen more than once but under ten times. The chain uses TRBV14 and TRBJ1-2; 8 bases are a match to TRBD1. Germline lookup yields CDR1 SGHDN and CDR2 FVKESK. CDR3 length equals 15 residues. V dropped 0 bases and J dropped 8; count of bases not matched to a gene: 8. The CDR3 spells CASSQEMAGGLGYTF. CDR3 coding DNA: TGTGCCAGCAGCCAAGAAATGGCAGGGGGCCTCGGCTACACCTTC.

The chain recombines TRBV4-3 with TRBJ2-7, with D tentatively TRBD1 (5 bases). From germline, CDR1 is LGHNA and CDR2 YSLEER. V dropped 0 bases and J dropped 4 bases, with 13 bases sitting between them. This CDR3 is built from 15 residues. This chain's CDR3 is CASSQETARNYEQYF. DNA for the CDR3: TGCGCCAGCAGCCAAGAGACAGCAAGAAATTACGAGCAGTACTTC.

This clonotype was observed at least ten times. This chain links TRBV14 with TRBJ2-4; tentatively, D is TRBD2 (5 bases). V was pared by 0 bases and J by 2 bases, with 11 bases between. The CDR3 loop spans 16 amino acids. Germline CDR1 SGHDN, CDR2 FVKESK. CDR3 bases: TGTGCCAGCAGCCAAGAGGTAGCGCGGACCAAAAACATTCAGTACTTC. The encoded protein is CASSQEVARTKNIQYF. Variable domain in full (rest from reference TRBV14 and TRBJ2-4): EAGVTQFPSHSVIEKGQTVTLRCDPISGHDNLYWYRRVMGKEIKFLLHFVKESKQDESGMPNNRFLAERTGGTYSTLKVQPAELEDSGVYFCASSQEVARTKNIQYFGAGTRLSVL.

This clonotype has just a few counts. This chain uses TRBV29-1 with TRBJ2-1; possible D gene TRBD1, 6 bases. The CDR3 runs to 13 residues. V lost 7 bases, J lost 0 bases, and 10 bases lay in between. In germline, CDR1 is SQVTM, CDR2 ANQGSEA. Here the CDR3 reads CSGGQSSYNEQFF. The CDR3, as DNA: TGCAGCGGCGGACAGAGCTCCTACAATGAGCAGTTCTTC.

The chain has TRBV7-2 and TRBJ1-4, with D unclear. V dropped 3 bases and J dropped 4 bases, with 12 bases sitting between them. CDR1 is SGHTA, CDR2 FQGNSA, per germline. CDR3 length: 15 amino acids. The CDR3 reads CASSFQTSYNEKLFF. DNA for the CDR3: TGTGCCAGCAGCTTCCAAACATCCTATAATGAAAAACTGTTTTTT.

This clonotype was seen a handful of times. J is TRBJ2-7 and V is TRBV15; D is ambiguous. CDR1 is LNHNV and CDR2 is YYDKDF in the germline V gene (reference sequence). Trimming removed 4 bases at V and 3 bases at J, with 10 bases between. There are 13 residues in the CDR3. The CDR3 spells CATSKLLYYEQYF. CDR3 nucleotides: TGTGCCACCAGCAAGCTGTTATACTACGAGCAGTACTTC.

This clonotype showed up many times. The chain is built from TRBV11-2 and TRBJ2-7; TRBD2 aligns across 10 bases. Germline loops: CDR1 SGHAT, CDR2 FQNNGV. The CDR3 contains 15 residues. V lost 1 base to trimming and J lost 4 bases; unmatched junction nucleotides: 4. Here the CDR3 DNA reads TGTGCCAGCAGCTTAGGACTAGCGGGCCTTTACGAGCAGTACTTC. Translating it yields CASSLGLAGLYEQYF.

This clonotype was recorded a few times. CDR3 nucleotides: TGCGCCAGCAGCGAAGGGGCTGCGGATGAGCAGTTCTTC. Its protein product is CASSEGAADEQFF. The rearrangement joins TRBV5-1 to TRBJ2-1, with D maybe TRBD1 (5 bases). In germline, CDR1 is SGHRS, CDR2 YFSETQ. With 4 bases removed from V and 8 bases from J, the gap between germline ends came to 13 bases. The CDR3 extends over 13 amino acids.

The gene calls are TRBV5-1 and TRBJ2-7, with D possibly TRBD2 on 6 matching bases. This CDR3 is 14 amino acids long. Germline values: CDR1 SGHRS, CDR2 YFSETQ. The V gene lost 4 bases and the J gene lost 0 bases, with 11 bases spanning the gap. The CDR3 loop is CASSRWRGSYEQYF. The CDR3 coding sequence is TGCGCCAGCAGCCGGTGGCGGGGCTCCTACGAGCAGTACTTC.

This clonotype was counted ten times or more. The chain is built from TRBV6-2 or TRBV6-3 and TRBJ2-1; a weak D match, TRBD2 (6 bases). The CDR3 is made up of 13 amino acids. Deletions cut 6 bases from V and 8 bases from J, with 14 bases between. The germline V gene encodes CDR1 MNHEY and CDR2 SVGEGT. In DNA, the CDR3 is TGTGCCAGCAGGCTTCAGACTAGTCATGAGCAGTTCTTC. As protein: CASRLQTSHEQFF.

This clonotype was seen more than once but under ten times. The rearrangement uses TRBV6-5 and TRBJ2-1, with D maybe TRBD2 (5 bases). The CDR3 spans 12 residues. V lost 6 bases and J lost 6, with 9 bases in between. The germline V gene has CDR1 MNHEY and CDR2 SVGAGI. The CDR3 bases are TGTGCCAGCAGGGAGGTCGGCAATGAGCAGTTCTTC. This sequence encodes CASREVGNEQFF.

The CDR3 spells CASSPRARGSLYEQYF. In DNA form, the CDR3 reads TGTGCCAGCAGCCCCCGTGCGCGGGGTTCACTCTACGAGCAGTACTTC. The chain has TRBV7-9 and TRBJ2-7, with a weak D call TRBD2 (6 bases). Trimming pared 5 bases from V and 3 bases from J, leaving 20 bases between. This CDR3 spans 16 amino acids. The V gene's germline CDR1 is SEHNR and CDR2 FQNEAQ (reference sequence). Full variable domain (remainder filled in from reference TRBV7-9 and TRBJ2-7): DTGVSQNPRHKITKRGQNVTFRCDPISEHNRLYWYRQTLGQGPEFLTYFQNEAQLEKSRLLSDRFSAERPKGSFSTLEIQRTEQGDSAMYLCASSPRARGSLYEQYFGPGTRLTVT.

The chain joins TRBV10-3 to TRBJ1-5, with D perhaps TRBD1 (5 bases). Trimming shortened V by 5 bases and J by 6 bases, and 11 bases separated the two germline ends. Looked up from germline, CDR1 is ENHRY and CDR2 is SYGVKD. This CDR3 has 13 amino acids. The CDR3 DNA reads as TGTGCCATCAGTCAGACAGACGGTCAGCCCCAGCATTTT. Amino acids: CAISQTDGQPQHF.

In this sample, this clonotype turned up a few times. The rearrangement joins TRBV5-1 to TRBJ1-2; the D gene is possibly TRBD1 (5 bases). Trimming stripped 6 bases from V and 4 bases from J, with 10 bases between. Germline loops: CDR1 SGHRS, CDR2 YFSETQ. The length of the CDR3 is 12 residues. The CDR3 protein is CASTGQGYGYTF. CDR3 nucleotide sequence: TGCGCCAGCACGGGGCAGGGCTATGGCTACACCTTC.

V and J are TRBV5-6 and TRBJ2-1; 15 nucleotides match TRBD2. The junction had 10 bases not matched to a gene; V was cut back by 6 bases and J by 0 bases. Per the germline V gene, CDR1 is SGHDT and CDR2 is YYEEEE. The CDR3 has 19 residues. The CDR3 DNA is TGTGCCAGCACCTGGACTAGCGGGAGGGCTGGTAGCTCCTACAATGAGCAGTTCTTC. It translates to CASTWTSGRAGSSYNEQFF.

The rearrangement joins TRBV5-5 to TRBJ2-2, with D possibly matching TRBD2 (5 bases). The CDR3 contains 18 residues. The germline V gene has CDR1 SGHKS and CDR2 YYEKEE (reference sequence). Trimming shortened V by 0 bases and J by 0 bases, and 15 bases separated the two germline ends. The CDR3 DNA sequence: TGTGCCAGCAGCTTGGACCTGAGGGTATCGCCGAACACCGGGGAGCTGTTTTTT. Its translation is CASSLDLRVSPNTGELFF.

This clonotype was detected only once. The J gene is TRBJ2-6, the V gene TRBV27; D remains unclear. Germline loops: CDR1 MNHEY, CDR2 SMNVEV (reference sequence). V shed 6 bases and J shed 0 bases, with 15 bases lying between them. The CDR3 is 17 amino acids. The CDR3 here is CASSRTRNRSGANVLTF. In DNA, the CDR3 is TGTGCCAGCAGCCGGACCCGAAACCGCTCTGGGGCCAACGTCCTGACTTTC.

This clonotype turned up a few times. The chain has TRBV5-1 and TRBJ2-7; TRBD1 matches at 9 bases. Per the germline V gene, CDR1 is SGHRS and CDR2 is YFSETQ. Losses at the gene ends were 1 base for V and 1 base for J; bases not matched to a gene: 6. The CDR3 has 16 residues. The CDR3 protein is CASSLRLGQGSYEQYF. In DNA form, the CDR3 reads TGCGCCAGCAGCTTGAGGCTGGGACAGGGATCCTACGAGCAGTACTTC. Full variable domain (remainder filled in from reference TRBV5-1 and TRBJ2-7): KAGVTQTPRYLIKTRGQQVTLSCSPISGHRSVSWYQQTPGQGLQFLFEYFSETQRNKGNFPGRFSGRQFSNSRSEMNVSTLELGDSALYLCASSLRLGQGSYEQYFGPGTRLTVT.